This TCR beta chain is from a study of radiation and T cells in renal cell carcinoma. Study-level background: Nephrectomy followed 15 Gy stereotactic body radiation by 4 weeks. Study-level points and caveats: In blood, top tumor clones expanded by 2 weeks, shrinking by 4.

Points on this clone: Its antigen is currently unknown.

Sequenced by immunoSEQ multiplex PCR; TCRdb stores in-frame clones only, minus some. Of some 120,000 clones in the sample, roughly 77% were seen once. The V gene's germline CDR1 is SGHTA and CDR2 FQGNSA. With 5 bases clipped from V and 1 base from J, the junction kept 5 bases outside the gene matches. The length of the CDR3 is 15 residues. Documented time point: blood 2 weeks post-SBRT. Treatment described: 15 Gy SBRT to primary tumor, nephrectomy 4 weeks later. This rearrangement joins TRBV7-2 to TRBJ1-3; 7 bases match TRBD1. The TCR was taken from a woman between 55 and 75 years old with renal cell carcinoma. Sample: blood, taken from a patient whose treatment included radiotherapy and nephrectomy. The CDR3 reads CASSPGGASGNTIYF. The CDR3, as DNA: TGTGCCAGCAGCCCAGGGGGGGCTTCTGGAAACACCATATATTTT.